This passage covers 10 T cell receptor beta chains from one sample sequenced in a study of cytomegalovirus exposure and HLA in healthy donors (dated by TCRdb to the late 2010s). The library was obtained by the immunoSEQ multiplex PCR assay. For the multiplex PCR, a mixture combining 60 forward primers for TCR Vbeta segments and 13 reverse primers for TCR Jbeta segments was used. TCRdb provides this immuneACCESS table in a form limited to in-frame rearrangements. Some clones are lacking; in checked studies, under half of them reflect an unresolved V gene, and why the rest are absent is not known. For this sample there are roughly 150,000 clones; around 77% appear just once. The ten most abundant clones make up approximately 2% of the sample. Sequencing was carried out using PBMCs. The receptors shown here come from a man in his thirties or forties in good health and CMV-seronegative.

The chain is built from TRBV30 and TRBJ1-2; 9 bases line up with TRBD1. This CDR3 contains 15 residues. The V gene end was trimmed by 3 bases and the J gene end by 5 bases; junction bases not matched to a gene: 10. Germline CDR1 GTSNPN, CDR2 SVGIG (reference sequence). CDR3 DNA: TGTGCCTGGAGCGTCCCGGGACAGGGTCGATATGGCTACACCTTC. Translated: CAWSVPGQGRYGYTF.

In regard to this clone: Other DNA sequences in the same sample also yield this CDR3. The chain employs TRBV6-5 and TRBJ2-7; 8 bases are a match to TRBD1. Germline CDR1 and CDR2: MNHEY and SVGAGI. After removal of 0 bases from V and 0 bases from J, the junction contained 4 bases not matched to a gene. The CDR3 covers 16 residues. The CDR3 nucleotides read TGTGCCAGCAGTTACTCCACAGGGGGTAGCTCCTACGAGCAGTACTTC. As protein: CASSYSTGGSSYEQYF.

This clone showed up just once. This chain links TRBV12-2 with TRBJ2-1; TRBD2 reflects the table's D call only, with no check against the DNA. TRBV12-2 is an annotated pseudogene. CDR3 length equals 16 residues. The CDR3 region has the DNA TGTGCAAGTCGCTTAGCGTGTCCAGGCGGGGCGTATGAGCAGTTCTTC. It specifies CASRLACPGGAYEQFF.

V usage is TRBV29-1 and J usage is TRBJ1-5; 9 bases align to TRBD1. This CDR3 has 14 amino acids. Germline CDR1 SQVTM, CDR2 ANQGSEA. J gave up 3 bases and V 6 bases, and 6 bases lay outside the gene matches. The CDR3 DNA is TGCAGCGTGACGACAGGGGGGTACAATCAGCCCCAGCATTTT. It encodes CSVTTGGYNQPQHF.

This chain connects TRBV29-1 to TRBJ2-4, with 10 bases that match TRBD1. The ends lost 6 bases at V and 7 bases at J; junction bases unmatched: 3. This CDR3 comprises 12 residues. The germline gives CDR1 SQVTM, CDR2 ANQGSEA. The CDR3 DNA sequence: TGCAGCGTCGAGGGACAGGGGAACATTCAGTACTTC. Translated: CSVEGQGNIQYF.

This clone was observed a handful of times. This chain links TRBV5-4 with TRBJ2-3; TRBD2 aligns across 8 bases. The germline CDR1 and CDR2 sequences are SGHNT and YYREEE (reference sequence). The length of the CDR3 is 16 residues. Germline trimming cut 2 bases from V and 0 bases from J; bases unmatched to any gene: 5. Here the CDR3 DNA reads TGTGCCAGCAGCTTTAGACTAGCGAAAAGCACAGATACGCAGTATTTT. Residues: CASSFRLAKSTDTQYF.

V usage is TRBV4-1 and J usage is TRBJ2-2; tentative D call: TRBD2 (5 bases). Trimming removed 6 bases at V and 5 bases at J, with 13 bases between. The CDR3 spans 14 residues. Looked up from germline, CDR1 is MGHRA and CDR2 is YSYEKL. CDR3 sequence: CASRMAGATGELFF. In DNA, the CDR3 is TGCGCCAGCAGGATGGCGGGCGCGACCGGGGAGCTGTTTTTT.

This clone was counted a single time. V usage is TRBV30 and J usage is TRBJ2-3; 10 positions agree with TRBD2. V was clipped by 0 bases and J by 15 bases; unmatched bases: 9. Looked up from germline, CDR1 is GTSNPN and CDR2 is SVGIG (reference sequence). The length of the CDR3 is 13 residues. CDR3 protein: CAWSVRTSGTEYF. The CDR3 DNA reads as TGTGCCTGGAGTGTACGCACTAGCGGGACGGAATATTTT.

This clone was seen a handful of times. Other DNA sequences in this sample translate to the same CDR3. V usage is TRBV2 and J usage is TRBJ2-7; D uncertain. The V gene lost 4 bases and the J gene lost 3 bases, with 7 bases spanning the gap. Looked up from germline, CDR1 is SNHLY and CDR2 is FYNNEI. This CDR3 is 12 amino acids long. In DNA, the CDR3 is TGTGCCAGCAGTGTAAACGGCTACGAGCAGTACTTC. It is translated as CASSVNGYEQYF.

The chain combines TRBV14 with TRBJ2-7, with 7 bases identical to TRBD2. Germline loops: CDR1 SGHDN, CDR2 FVKESK. The V and J ends lost 4 bases and 7 bases, in that order; junction bases with no gene match: 4. The CDR3 runs 12 residues. The CDR3 loop reads CASSPSGWEQYF. DNA for the CDR3: TGTGCCAGCAGCCCTAGCGGCTGGGAGCAGTACTTC.